The clone carrying this T cell receptor (beta chain) was counted between two and nine times. Antigen unknown. The PCR contained 60 Vbeta and 13 Jbeta primers. Only in-frame clones appear in the TCRdb table, and some are missing; sequencing was by immunoSEQ multiplex PCR. The sample records roughly 120,000 clones, more than 60% being singletons. This specimen belongs to a study of cytomegalovirus exposure and HLA in healthy donors. Overall study context: About 180 million T cells yielded 90 million to 130 million unique TCR beta sequences, as an earlier analysis found.

Study-level results: A later analysis linked a missense variant in DCLRE1C to the trimming of TCR beta V and J genes. In a later analysis, TCR association rates varied by HLA locus: DRB1 most, HLA-C fewest.

This clonotype originated in a woman in her 40s in good health and CMV-seronegative. The sample consisted of PBMCs.

CDR3 protein: CASSYAPGRSTEAFF. The CDR3 DNA reads as TGTGCCAGCAGTTATGCCCCAGGGCGGAGTACTGAAGCTTTCTTT. The V gene is TRBV6-5, the J gene TRBJ1-1; a weak D match, TRBD1 (5 bases). The CDR3 is 15 residues long. From germline, CDR1 is MNHEY and CDR2 SVGAGI. Trimming cost V 3 bases and J 5 bases, with 16 bases left between them.